Listed below are T cell receptor beta chains from one sample, sequenced in a study of blood T cell repertoires in COVID-19. Here immunoSEQ multiplex PCR was the method, and the copy in TCRdb shows in-frame clones only, minus some. The data hold 210,000 or so clones, with more than 80% observed a single time. Sequencing used peripheral blood. The receptors were gathered from a man aged 25 to 45 with COVID-19, enrolled during active disease. Both conserved end residues are part of each CDR3. D genes are given only for firm matches. Clone size appears in some rows only: once, few, many, or a class for an expanded clone.

clone_size	v_call	d_call	j_call	cdr3_nt	cdr3_aa
.	TRBV6-4	.	TRBJ2-2	TGTGCCAGCAGGAGTACCACCGGGGAGCTGTTTTTT	CASRSTTGELFF
.	TRBV9	.	TRBJ2-1	TGTGCCAGCAGCCTAGACAGCTATTCCTACAATGAGCAGTTCTTC	CASSLDSYSYNEQFF
.	TRBV5-4	.	TRBJ2-1	TGTGCCAGCAGCTTGGGTCCAGGGGAATACAATGAGCAGTTCTTC	CASSLGPGEYNEQFF
.	TRBV28	TRBD2	TRBJ2-1	TGTGCCAGCAGCCCCACAGGACTAGCGGGACGAAATGAGCAGTTCTTC	CASSPTGLAGRNEQFF
.	TRBV5-1	TRBD1	TRBJ1-6	TGCGCCAGCAGCTTGGGAGGACAGGGGGATTCACCCCTCCACTTT	CASSLGGQGDSPLHF
.	TRBV9	.	TRBJ1-1	TGTGCCAGCAGCCAAGGGGGGGAAGGTGGGACTGAAGCTTTCTTT	CASSQGGEGGTEAFF
.	TRBV19	.	TRBJ1-1	TGTGCCAGTAGTAGAGCCCGGAAGGGGTACACTGAAGCTTTCTTT	CASSRARKGYTEAFF
.	TRBV7-6	.	TRBJ1-3	TGTGCCAGCAGCCGGGTCTCTGGAAACACCATATATTTT	CASSRVSGNTIYF
.	TRBV5-1	TRBD1	TRBJ2-3	TGCGCCAGCAGCCTTGGGACAGCAGATACGCAGTATTTT	CASSLGTADTQYF
.	TRBV18	.	TRBJ1-1	TGTGCCAGCTCACCACCGACACGGATGAACACTGAAGCTTTCTTT	CASSPPTRMNTEAFF
.	TRBV28	TRBD1	TRBJ2-5	TGTGCCAGCCTGAACCAGGGGGCAATCCAAGAGACCCAGTACTTC	CASLNQGAIQETQYF
.	TRBV6-5	.	TRBJ1-6	TGTGCCAGCGGTAGAGAGAATTCACCCCTCCACTTT	CASGRENSPLHF
.	TRBV7-8	TRBD2	TRBJ2-7	TGTGCCAGCACTAGCGGGGGGCCGAACTCCTACGAGCAGTACTTC	CASTSGGPNSYEQYF
.	TRBV7-7	.	TRBJ2-2	TGTGCCAGCAGCTTAAGGACAGCGACCGGGGAGCTGTTTTTT	CASSLRTATGELFF
once	TRBV19	.	TRBJ2-7	TGTGCCAGTAGTAAGGTCGGGGGTCAAGGGAGCTACGAGCAGTACTTC	CASSKVGGQGSYEQYF
.	TRBV24-1	.	TRBJ1-2	TGTGCCACCAGCTCGGACAGCTACTATGGCTACACCTTC	CATSSDSYYGYTF
.	TRBV28	TRBD1	TRBJ1-1	TGTGCCAGCACCCTAAGGGGACAGGGCATTTTGGGCACTGAAGCTTTCTTT	CASTLRGQGILGTEAFF
.	TRBV11-2	.	TRBJ2-5	TGTGCCACGAGGACTACTCAAGAGACCCAGTACTTC	CATRTTQETQYF
.	TRBV29-1	TRBD1	TRBJ2-3	TGCAGCGTGACACCGGGACAGGGGGCTTCAGATACGCAGTATTTT	CSVTPGQGASDTQYF
.	TRBV4-3	TRBD1	TRBJ2-7	TGCGCCAGCAGCCAAGCGTGGACAGGGGGGTACGAGCAGTACTTC	CASSQAWTGGYEQYF
.	TRBV18	.	TRBJ2-7	TGTGCCAGCTCACCTGCAGGGCTCTACGAGCAGTACTTC	CASSPAGLYEQYF
.	TRBV6-5	.	TRBJ1-1	TGTGCCAGCAGGATCCAGGGATCCCCTGAAGCTTTCTTT	CASRIQGSPEAFF
.	TRBV5-1	.	TRBJ2-7	TGCGCCAGCAGCTACAACCGGGACTACGAGCAGTACTTC	CASSYNRDYEQYF
.	TRBV7-2	.	TRBJ2-1	TGTGCCAGCAGGCAAGGACTACTTCCCCACAATGAGCAGTTCTTC	CASRQGLLPHNEQFF
.	TRBV27	TRBD1	TRBJ1-2	TGTGCCAGCAGTCCCCGACAGGGCACTAACTATGGCTACACCTTC	CASSPRQGTNYGYTF
few	TRBV2	TRBD1	TRBJ1-5	TGTGCCAGCAGAAGGGACAGGTTGGGTGGCAATCAGCCCCAGCATTTT	CASRRDRLGGNQPQHF
.	TRBV7-2	.	TRBJ2-3	TGTGCCAGCAGCGTCCTCCACACGGGGGATACGCAGTATTTT	CASSVLHTGDTQYF
.	TRBV4-2	TRBD2	TRBJ2-1	TGTGCCAGCAGCCAAGCAGCTAGCGGGGCCTACAATGAGCAGTTCTTC	CASSQAASGAYNEQFF
.	TRBV6-6	TRBD2	TRBJ2-7	TGTGCCAGCAAGCACGGGGGGGTCTACGAGCAGTACTTC	CASKHGGVYEQYF
.	TRBV19	TRBD1	TRBJ2-3	TGTGCCAGTAGTGAGAGGGGGCAGACAGATACGCAGTATTTT	CASSERGQTDTQYF
.	TRBV19	.	TRBJ1-4	TGTGCCAGTAGCGCCAGGGCCGGGGAAAAACTGTTTTTT	CASSARAGEKLFF
.	TRBV3-1/TRBV3-2	.	TRBJ2-1	TGTGCCAGCAGCCCTCGGCCGGGCTCCTACAATGAGCAGTTCTTC	CASSPRPGSYNEQFF
.	TRBV5-6	.	TRBJ1-5	TGTGCCAGCAGCTTTTTGGGGAGGGCCCAGCATTTT	CASSFLGRAQHF
.	TRBV19	TRBD1	TRBJ1-5	TGTGCCAGTAGTGAGACAGGGGTTAGCAATCAGCCCCAGCATTTT	CASSETGVSNQPQHF
.	TRBV28	.	TRBJ2-3	TGTGCCAGCAGACAGCCAGGGCAACGGACAGATACGCAGTATTTT	CASRQPGQRTDTQYF
.	TRBV28	.	TRBJ2-6	TGTGCCAGCAACCTATCTGGGGCCAACGTCCTGACTTTC	CASNLSGANVLTF
.	TRBV5-1	TRBD1	TRBJ1-4	TGCGCCAGCAGCGAAGACCCCCAACAGGGGGCGGATGAAAAACTGTTTTTT	CASSEDPQQGADEKLFF
.	TRBV18	.	TRBJ2-6	TGTGCCAGCTCACCATTTCTCCGGCGGGGTCAGGCTGGGGCCAACGTCCTGACTTTC	CASSPFLRRGQAGANVLTF
.	TRBV20-1	.	TRBJ2-5	TGCAGTGCTAGTGGGGCTAGCGTGCAGCGAGCCCAGTACTTC	CSASGASVQRAQYF
.	TRBV29-1	TRBD2	TRBJ2-1	TGCAGCGTTGGGACAGCGGGAGTTACCATTGGTGAGCAGTTCTTC	CSVGTAGVTIGEQFF
once	TRBV15	.	TRBJ1-5	TGTGCCACCAGCAGAGAAGGCCAGGGCGGATATAGCAATCAGCCCCAGCATTTT	CATSREGQGGYSNQPQHF
.	TRBV5-1	.	TRBJ2-3	TGCGCCAGCAGCAGGAGCTTCGGAGATACGCAGTATTTT	CASSRSFGDTQYF
few	TRBV4-2	TRBD2	TRBJ2-7	TGTGCCAGCAGCCAAGATCTGGGGGGGGGCTCCTACGAGCAGTACTTC	CASSQDLGGGSYEQYF
.	TRBV25-1	.	TRBJ1-4	TGTGCCAGCAGTTGGGACACTTTTAATGAAAAACTGTTTTTT	CASSWDTFNEKLFF
.	TRBV5-1	TRBD1	TRBJ1-2	TGCGCCAGCAGCTTAGGGACAGGCCTAGCTAACTATGGCTACACCTTC	CASSLGTGLANYGYTF
.	TRBV18	TRBD1	TRBJ2-3	TGTGCCAGCTCACCAAGGTCGACAGGGAATGGAGATACGCAGTATTTT	CASSPRSTGNGDTQYF
.	TRBV29-1	.	TRBJ1-2	TGCAGCGTTGAAGGGGCGGGGAACTATGGCTACACCTTC	CSVEGAGNYGYTF
few	TRBV7-9	TRBD1	TRBJ1-6	TGTGCCAGCTCGACAGGGGTTAATTCACCCCTCCACTTT	CASSTGVNSPLHF
.	TRBV30	.	TRBJ1-2	TGTGCCTGGAGTATCTTGGACAGCCGCTACACCTTC	CAWSILDSRYTF
.	TRBV27	.	TRBJ1-1	TGTGCCAGCAGTTTAAGTGTCGAGGGCAGCCACACTGAAGCTTTCTTT	CASSLSVEGSHTEAFF